This T cell receptor beta chain was retrieved from a study of blood T cell repertoires in COVID-19 (dated by TCRdb to about 2020). Background on the whole study: Samples from collaborators originated in the United States, Italy and Spain and spanned both the acute and convalescent phases of COVID-19. The material from the prospective study consisted of cDNA or gDNA derived from T cells, B-cell-depleted T cells, or PBMCs. Where HLA class I and class II types were available, the types were taken from metadata supplied by the sample provider, not from assay-based typing. Nearly every sample came with metadata listing a de-identified subject ID, COVID-19 status, age in years and sex. The samples were drawn from two sources: the first 160 participants of the ongoing ImmuneRACE study, and 1,000 to 1,500 subjects contributed by 6 global collaborators. A freely available public database, intended as a resource for researchers studying the immune response to SARS-CoV-2, is where the repertoires were released. The dataset comprised deeply sampled blood TCRbeta repertoires from subjects exposed to, actively infected with, or recovered from COVID-19. The investigation overall reported the following: How much clinical and demographic metadata was included differed by source and by participant, and the metadata was provided uncurated.

TCRbeta CDR3 regions were amplified from genomic DNA using the immunoSEQ Assay, a bias-controlled multiplex PCR. The paper's processing steps were these. The number of nucleated cells in each sample was estimated from the amplification of reference gene primers within the assay. Sequence reads were collapsed and filtered to measure the absolute abundance of every unique TCRbeta CDR3 rearrangement. For each sample, productive Simpson clonality was calculated as the square root of Simpson's diversity index over productive rearrangements. TCRdb carries this immuneACCESS record with in-frame sequences only. Its versions omit some clonotypes, under half of them owing to an unresolved V gene in the studies checked, with the rest unexplained. V and J calls and clone size are copied from that table; D and trimming were computed from the DNA. This sample is represented by fewer than 350,000 clones; roughly 89% of them were singletons. Of the sample, 5.5% to 7% falls within the top ten clones.

In the case of this clone: What this receptor recognizes is not known. Base qualities were left out, and no much larger clone turns up one base away.

Participants in the prospective study were aged roughly 18 to 100 years, lived in some 24 United States geographic areas, and enrolled through a virtual design. Cohort assignment in the prospective study relied on participant-reported clinical history from a screening survey and a study questionnaire. Recovered participants in ImmuneRACE Cohort 3 were defined as having two consecutive negative NP/OP PCR tests, clearance from a healthcare professional, or resolution of symptoms. In the prospective study, whole blood, serum and a nasopharyngeal or oropharyngeal swab were collected from each participant by mobile phlebotomists. Participants in the prospective study had the option to provide additional blood draws and questionnaires over a 2-month period. Prospective study blood samples were shipped either frozen or at room temperature before DNA extraction. The V and J ends are trimmed by 1 base and 0 bases, leaving 4 bases between them. Reading from cysteine to phenylalanine, the CDR3 counts 14 amino acids. Of the read, only the CDR3 DNA is kept; its 42 bases are in frame from base 1. CDR1 and CDR2 (MGHDK, SYGVNS) derive from the germline V gene.

The material sequenced was PBMCs or T cells enriched from blood (not recorded which). The receptor chain draws on TRBV25-1 and TRBJ2-1; no D gene can be assigned with confidence. The sequence came from a woman between 35 and 50 years old who had recovered from COVID-19. Read as DNA, the sequence is TGTGCCAGCAGTGAATGGGCCTCCTACAATGAGCAGTTCTTC. Translated, this is CASSEWASYNEQFF.